This TCR beta chain emerged from a study of early T cells in non-severe SARS-CoV-2 infection. This clonotype was seen a handful of times. TCRdb redid the calling of the 5' RACE reads with MiXCR, one entry per CDR3 protein. The data show approximately 50,000 distinct CDR3 sequences, roughly 8.2% seen once. Trimming stripped 6 bases from V and 4 bases from J, with 12 bases between. CDR3 length equals 13 residues. Germline values: CDR1 MRHNA, CDR2 SNTAGT. V and J are TRBV6-4 and TRBJ1-2, with D possibly matching TRBD1 (5 bases). Material: whole blood. The TCR was taken from an adult who was a healthcare worker with PCR-confirmed SARS-CoV-2 infection or an uninfected control (not recorded which). The CDR3: CASRKWDRYGYTF. CDR3 nucleotides: TGTGCCAGCAGGAAATGGGACCGCTATGGCTACACCTTC.